Here is one T cell receptor (beta chain) with its context. At one end, the junction sequence differs from germline, possibly due to a read error. The deep-level immunoSEQ assay was used. In the original workflow: Junction-only sequences without quality scores came from ImmunoSEQ, so filtering differed. Profiling relied on immunoSEQ multiplex PCR, and the TCRdb table lists in-frame clones only, not all of them. Clone size and the V and J calls come from that table; the DNA yielded D and trimming. Of about 470,000 clones listed, roughly 83% were seen once; the top ten hold approximately 13%. Germline lookup yields CDR1 SSHAT and CDR2 FNYEAQ (reference sequence). The CDR3 runs to 14 residues. The record originates from a study of shared clonotypes between healthy human individuals. About the study: The study enrolled a couple of women and a few men aged 18 to 49.

Sequencing was performed on PBMCs. The receptor comes from a woman in her thirties or forties in good health. Some clones in this sample may be carry-over from other donors' samples. J is TRBJ2-5 and V is TRBV7-7; 7 bases are shared with TRBD1. The CDR3 sequence is CASSLDRDQETQYF. The CDR3 DNA is TGTGCTAGCAGCTTAGACAGGGACCAAGAGACCCAGTACTTC.